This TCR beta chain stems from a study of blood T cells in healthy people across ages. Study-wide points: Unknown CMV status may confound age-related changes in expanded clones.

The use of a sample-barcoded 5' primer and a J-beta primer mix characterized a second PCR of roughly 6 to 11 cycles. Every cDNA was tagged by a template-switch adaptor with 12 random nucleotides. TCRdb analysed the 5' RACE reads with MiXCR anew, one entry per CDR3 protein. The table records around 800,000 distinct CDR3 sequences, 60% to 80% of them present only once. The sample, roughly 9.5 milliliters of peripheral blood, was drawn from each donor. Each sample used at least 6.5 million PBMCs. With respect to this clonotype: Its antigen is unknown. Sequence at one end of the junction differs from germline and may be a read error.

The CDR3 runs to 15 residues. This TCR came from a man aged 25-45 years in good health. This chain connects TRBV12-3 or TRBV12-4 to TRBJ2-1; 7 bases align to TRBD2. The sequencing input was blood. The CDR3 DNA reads TGTGCCAGTAGTTCCTCCTGGGGGGGCTACAATGAGCAGTTCTTC. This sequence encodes CASSSSWGGYNEQFF.